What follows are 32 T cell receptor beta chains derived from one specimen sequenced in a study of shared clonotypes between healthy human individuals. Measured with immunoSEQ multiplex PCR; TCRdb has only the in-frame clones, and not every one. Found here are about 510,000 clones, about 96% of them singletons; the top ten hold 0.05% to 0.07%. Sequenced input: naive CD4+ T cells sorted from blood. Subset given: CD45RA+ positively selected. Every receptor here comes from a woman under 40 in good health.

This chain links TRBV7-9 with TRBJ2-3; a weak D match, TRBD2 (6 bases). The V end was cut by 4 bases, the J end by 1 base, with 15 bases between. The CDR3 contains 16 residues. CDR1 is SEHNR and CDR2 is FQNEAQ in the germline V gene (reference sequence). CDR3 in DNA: TGTGCCAGCAGCTCTCAGTTGGGGGAGGGCACAGATACGCAGTATTTT. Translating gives CASSSQLGEGTDTQYF.

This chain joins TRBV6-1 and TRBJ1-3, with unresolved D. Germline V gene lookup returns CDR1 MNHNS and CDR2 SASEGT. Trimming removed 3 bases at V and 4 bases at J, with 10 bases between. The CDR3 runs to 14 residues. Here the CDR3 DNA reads TGTGCCAGCAGTGATCTGGGCCACGGAAACACCATATATTTT. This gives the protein CASSDLGHGNTIYF.

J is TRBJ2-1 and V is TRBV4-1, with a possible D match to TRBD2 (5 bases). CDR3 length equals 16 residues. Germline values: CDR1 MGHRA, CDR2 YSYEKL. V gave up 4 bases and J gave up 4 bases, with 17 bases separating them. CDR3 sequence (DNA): TGCGCCAGCAGCCGGATGGGGTCAAGGACTTACAATGAGCAGTTCTTC. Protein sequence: CASSRMGSRTYNEQFF.

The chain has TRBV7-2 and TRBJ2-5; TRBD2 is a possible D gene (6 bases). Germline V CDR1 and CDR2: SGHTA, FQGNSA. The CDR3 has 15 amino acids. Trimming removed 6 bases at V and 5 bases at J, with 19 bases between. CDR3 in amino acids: CASRGGTLRSETQYF. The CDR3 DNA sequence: TGTGCCAGCAGGGGGGGTACATTAAGGTCGGAGACCCAGTACTTC.

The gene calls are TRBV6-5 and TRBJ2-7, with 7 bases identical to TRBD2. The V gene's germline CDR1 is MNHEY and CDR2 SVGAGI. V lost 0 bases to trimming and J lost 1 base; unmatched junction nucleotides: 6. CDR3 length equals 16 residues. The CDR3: CASSYSGGSWSYEQYF. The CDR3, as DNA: TGTGCCAGCAGTTACTCCGGCGGGAGCTGGTCCTACGAGCAGTACTTC.

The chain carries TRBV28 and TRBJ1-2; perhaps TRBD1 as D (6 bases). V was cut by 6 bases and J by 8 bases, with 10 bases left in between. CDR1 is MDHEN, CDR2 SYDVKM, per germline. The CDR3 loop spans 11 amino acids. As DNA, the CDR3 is TGTGCCAGCAGACAGGGTTGGGGCTACACCTTC. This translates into CASRQGWGYTF.

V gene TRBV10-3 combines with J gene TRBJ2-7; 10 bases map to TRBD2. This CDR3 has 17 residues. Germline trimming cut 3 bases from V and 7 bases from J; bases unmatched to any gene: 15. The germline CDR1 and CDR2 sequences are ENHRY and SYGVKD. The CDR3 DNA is TGTGCCATCAGTGACGTTAGCGGGAGGTCCTACAGTGAGGAGCAGTACTTC. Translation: CAISDVSGRSYSEEQYF.

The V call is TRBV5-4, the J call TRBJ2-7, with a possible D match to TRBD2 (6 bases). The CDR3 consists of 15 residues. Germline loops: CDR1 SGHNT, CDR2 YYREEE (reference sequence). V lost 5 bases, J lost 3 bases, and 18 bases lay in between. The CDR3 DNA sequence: TGTGCCAGCAGTGCACGGGACTCTCCACACTACGAGCAGTACTTC. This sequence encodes CASSARDSPHYEQYF.

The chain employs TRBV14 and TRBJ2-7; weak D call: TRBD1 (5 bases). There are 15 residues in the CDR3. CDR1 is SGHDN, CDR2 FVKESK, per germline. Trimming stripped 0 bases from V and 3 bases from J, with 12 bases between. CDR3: CASSQDRWGVYEQYF. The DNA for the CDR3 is TGTGCCAGCAGCCAAGATAGGTGGGGCGTCTACGAGCAGTACTTC.

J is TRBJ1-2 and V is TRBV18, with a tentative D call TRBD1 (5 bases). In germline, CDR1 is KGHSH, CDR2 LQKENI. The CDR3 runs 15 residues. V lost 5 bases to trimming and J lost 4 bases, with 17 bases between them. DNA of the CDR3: TGTGCCAGCTCAGGGTCAAGGGGCCCCCTCTATGGCTACACCTTC. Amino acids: CASSGSRGPLYGYTF.

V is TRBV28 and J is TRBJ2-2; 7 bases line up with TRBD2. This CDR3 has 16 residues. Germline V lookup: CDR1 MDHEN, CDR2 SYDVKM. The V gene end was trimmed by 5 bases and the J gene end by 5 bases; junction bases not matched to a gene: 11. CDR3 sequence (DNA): TGTGCCAGCAGTCTCGAGGCTATAGCGGGTACCGGGGAGCTGTTTTTT. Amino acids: CASSLEAIAGTGELFF.

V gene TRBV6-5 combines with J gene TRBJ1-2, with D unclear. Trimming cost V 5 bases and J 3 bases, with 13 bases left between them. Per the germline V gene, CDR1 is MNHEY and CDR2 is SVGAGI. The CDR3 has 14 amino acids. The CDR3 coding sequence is TGTGCCAGCAGTCCCCTCAGCGCGGACTATGGCTACACCTTC. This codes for CASSPLSADYGYTF.

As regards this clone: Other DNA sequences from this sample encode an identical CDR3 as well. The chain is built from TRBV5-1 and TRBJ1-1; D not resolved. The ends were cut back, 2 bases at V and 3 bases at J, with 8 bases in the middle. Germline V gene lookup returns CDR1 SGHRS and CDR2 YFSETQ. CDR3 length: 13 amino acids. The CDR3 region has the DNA TGCGCCAGCAGCTTAATTGGGGACACTGAAGCTTTCTTT. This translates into CASSLIGDTEAFF.

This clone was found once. The CDR3 nucleotides are TGTGCCAGCAGCTTGTGGGGGACAGTCCAAGAGACCCAGTACTTC. Amino acid sequence: CASSLWGTVQETQYF. The chain combines TRBV5-6 with TRBJ2-5; 7 bases line up with TRBD1. The ends lost 1 base at V and 1 base at J; junction bases unmatched: 4. The germline V gene has CDR1 SGHDT and CDR2 YYEEEE. The CDR3 loop spans 15 amino acids.

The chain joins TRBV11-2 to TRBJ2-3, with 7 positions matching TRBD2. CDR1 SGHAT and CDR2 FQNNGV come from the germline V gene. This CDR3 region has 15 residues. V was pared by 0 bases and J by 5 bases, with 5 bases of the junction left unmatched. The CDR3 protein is CASSLEGGPRDTQYF. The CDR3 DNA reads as TGTGCCAGCAGCTTAGAGGGAGGGCCCAGAGATACGCAGTATTTT.

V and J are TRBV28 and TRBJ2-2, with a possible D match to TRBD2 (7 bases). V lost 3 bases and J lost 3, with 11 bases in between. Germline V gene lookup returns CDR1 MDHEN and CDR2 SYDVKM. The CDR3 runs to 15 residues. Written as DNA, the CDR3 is TGTGCCAGCAGTTTTTGGGAGGGGGACACCGGGGAGCTGTTTTTT. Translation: CASSFWEGDTGELFF.

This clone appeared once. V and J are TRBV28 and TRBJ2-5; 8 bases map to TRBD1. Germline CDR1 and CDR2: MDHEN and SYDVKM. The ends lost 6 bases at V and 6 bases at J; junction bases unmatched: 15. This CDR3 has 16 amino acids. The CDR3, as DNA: TGTGCCAGCAGCCGCAGCGACAGGGGCCATAAAAAGACCCAGTACTTC. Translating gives CASSRSDRGHKKTQYF.

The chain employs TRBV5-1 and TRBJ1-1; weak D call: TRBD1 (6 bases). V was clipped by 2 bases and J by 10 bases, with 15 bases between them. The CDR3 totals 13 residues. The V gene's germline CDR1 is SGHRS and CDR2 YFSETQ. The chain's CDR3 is CASSLEQGFGAFF. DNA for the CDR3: TGCGCCAGCAGCTTAGAACAGGGATTCGGAGCTTTCTTT.

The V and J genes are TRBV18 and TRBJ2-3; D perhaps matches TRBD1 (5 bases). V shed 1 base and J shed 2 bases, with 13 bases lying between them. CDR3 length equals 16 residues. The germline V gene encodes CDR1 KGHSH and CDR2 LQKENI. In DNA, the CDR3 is TGTGCCAGCTCACCACAGAAGACAGTGGTCACAGATACGCAGTATTTT. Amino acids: CASSPQKTVVTDTQYF.

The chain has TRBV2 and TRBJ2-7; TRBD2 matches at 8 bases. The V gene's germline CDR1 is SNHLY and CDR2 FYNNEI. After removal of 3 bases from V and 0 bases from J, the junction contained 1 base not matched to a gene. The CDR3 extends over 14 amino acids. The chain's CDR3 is CASSETSASYEQYF. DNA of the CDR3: TGTGCCAGCAGTGAGACTAGCGCCTCCTACGAGCAGTACTTC. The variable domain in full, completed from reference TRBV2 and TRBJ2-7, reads EPEVTQTPSHQVTQMGQEVILRCVPISNHLYFYWYRQILGQKVEFLVSFYNNEISEKSEIFDDQFSVERPDGSNFTLKIRSTKLEDSAMYFCASSETSASYEQYFGPGTRLTVT.

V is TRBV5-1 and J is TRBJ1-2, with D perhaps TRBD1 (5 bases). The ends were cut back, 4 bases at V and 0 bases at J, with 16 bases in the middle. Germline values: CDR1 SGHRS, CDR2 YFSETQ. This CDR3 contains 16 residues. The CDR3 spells CASSTETGKANYGYTF. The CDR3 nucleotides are TGCGCCAGCAGCACTGAAACAGGAAAAGCTAACTATGGCTACACCTTC.

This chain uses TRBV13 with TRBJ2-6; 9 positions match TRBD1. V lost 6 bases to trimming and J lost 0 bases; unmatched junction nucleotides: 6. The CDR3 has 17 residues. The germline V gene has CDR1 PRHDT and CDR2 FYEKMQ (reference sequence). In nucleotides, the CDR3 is TGTGCCAGCAGACGACAGGGGGTCGTCTCTGGGGCCAACGTCCTGACTTTC. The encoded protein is CASRRQGVVSGANVLTF.

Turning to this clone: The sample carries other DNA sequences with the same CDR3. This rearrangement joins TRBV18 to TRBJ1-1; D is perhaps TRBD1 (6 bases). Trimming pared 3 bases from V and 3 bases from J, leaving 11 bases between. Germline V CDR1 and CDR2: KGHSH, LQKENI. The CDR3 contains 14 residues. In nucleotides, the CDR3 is TGTGCCAGCTCACCGCAGGGGAGAGACACTGAAGCTTTCTTT. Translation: CASSPQGRDTEAFF.

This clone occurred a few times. The CDR3 DNA follows: TGCGCCAGCAGCTTGGAACAGGGCGTTTACGAGCAGTACTTC. Translated: CASSLEQGVYEQYF. The rearrangement links TRBV5-1 to TRBJ2-7, with a tentative D call TRBD1 (6 bases). Germline V gives CDR1 SGHRS, CDR2 YFSETQ. This CDR3 has 14 residues. Trimming removed 0 bases at V and 4 bases at J, with 11 bases between.

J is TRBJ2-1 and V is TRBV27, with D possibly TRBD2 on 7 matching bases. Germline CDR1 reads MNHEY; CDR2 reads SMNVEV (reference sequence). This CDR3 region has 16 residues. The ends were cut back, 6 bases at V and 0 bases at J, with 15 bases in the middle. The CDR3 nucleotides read TGTGCCAGCAGGGGGGCTAGCGGACGCTCCTACAATGAGCAGTTCTTC. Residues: CASRGASGRSYNEQFF.

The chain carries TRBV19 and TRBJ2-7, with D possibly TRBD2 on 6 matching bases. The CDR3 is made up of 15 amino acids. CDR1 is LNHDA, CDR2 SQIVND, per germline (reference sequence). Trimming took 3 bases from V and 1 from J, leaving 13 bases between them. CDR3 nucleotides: TGTGCCAGTAGTATCCGGGACTTCCCTTCCTACGAGCAGTACTTC. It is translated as CASSIRDFPSYEQYF. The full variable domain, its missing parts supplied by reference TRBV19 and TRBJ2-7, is DGGITQSPKYLFRKEGQNVTLSCEQNLNHDAMYWYRQDPGQGLRLIYYSQIVNDFQKGDIAEGYSVSREKKESFPLTVTSAQKNPTAFYLCASSIRDFPSYEQYFGPGTRLTVT.

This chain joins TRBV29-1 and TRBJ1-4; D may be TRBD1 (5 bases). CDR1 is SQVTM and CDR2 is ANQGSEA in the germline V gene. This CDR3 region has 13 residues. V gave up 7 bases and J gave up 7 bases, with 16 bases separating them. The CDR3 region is CSALGGFGEKLFF. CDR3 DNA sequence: TGCAGCGCCCTCGGGGGGTTTGGTGAAAAACTGTTTTTT.

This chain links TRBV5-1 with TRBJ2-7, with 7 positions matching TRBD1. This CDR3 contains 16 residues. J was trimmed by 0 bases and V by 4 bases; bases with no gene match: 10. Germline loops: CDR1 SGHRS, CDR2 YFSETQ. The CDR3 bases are TGCGCCAGCAGCGTGGGACAGTCGAAAAGCTCCTACGAGCAGTACTTC. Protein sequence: CASSVGQSKSSYEQYF.

The DNA of the CDR3 is TGTGCCAGCAGCAAAACAGGGGCCGCGTTAGTGGAGCAGTACTTC. Its protein product is CASSKTGAALVEQYF. This chain links TRBV7-9 with TRBJ2-5, with 7 nucleotides matching TRBD1. The CDR3 is 15 residues long. In germline, CDR1 is SEHNR, CDR2 FQNEAQ (reference sequence). V dropped 5 bases and J dropped 11; count of bases not matched to a gene: 17.

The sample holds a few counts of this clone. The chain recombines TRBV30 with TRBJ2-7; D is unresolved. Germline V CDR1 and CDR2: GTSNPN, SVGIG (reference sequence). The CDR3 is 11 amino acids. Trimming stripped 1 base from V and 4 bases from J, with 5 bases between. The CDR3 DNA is TGTGCCTGGAGTGCCCGATACGAGCAGTACTTC. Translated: CAWSARYEQYF.

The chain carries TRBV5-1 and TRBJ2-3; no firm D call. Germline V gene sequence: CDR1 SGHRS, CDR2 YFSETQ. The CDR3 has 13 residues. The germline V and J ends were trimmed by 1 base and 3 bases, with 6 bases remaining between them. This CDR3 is CASSLRVTDTQYF. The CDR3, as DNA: TGCGCCAGCAGCTTGAGGGTGACAGATACGCAGTATTTT. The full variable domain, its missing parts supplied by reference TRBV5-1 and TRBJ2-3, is KAGVTQTPRYLIKTRGQQVTLSCSPISGHRSVSWYQQTPGQGLQFLFEYFSETQRNKGNFPGRFSGRQFSNSRSEMNVSTLELGDSALYLCASSLRVTDTQYFGPGTRLTVL.

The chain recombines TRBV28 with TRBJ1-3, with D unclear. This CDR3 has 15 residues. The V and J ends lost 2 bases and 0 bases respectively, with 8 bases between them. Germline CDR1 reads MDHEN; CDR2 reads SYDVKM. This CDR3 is CASSLQVNSGNTIYF. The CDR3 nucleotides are TGTGCCAGCAGTTTACAGGTCAACTCTGGAAACACCATATATTTT.